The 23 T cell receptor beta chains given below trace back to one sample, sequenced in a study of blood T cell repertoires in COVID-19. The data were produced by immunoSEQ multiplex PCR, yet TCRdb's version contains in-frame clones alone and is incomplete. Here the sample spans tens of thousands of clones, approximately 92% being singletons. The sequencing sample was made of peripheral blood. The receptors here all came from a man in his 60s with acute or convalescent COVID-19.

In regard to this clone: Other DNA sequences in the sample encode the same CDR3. The CDR3 DNA sequence: TGTGCCAGCAGTTCCTCACCCCTAAACTATGGCTACACCTTC. It specifies CASSSSPLNYGYTF. The chain recombines TRBV28 with TRBJ1-2; D gene uncertain. The CDR3 sequence is 14 residues long. Trimming stripped 4 bases from V and 2 bases from J, with 11 bases between. CDR1 and CDR2 (germline): MDHEN, SYDVKM.

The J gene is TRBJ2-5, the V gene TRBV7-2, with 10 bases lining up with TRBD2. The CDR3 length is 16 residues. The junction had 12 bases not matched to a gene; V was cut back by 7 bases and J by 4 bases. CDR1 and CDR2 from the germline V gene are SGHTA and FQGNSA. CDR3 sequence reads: CASNPGSSGSGETQYF. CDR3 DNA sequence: TGTGCCAGCAATCCGGGGTCTAGCGGGAGCGGAGAGACCCAGTACTTC.

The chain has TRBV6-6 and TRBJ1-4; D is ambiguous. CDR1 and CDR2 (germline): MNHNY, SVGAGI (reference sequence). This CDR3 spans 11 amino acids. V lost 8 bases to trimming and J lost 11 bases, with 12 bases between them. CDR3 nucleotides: TGTGCCAGCTTTGCGAGGGTTAAACTGTTTTTT. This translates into CASFARVKLFF.

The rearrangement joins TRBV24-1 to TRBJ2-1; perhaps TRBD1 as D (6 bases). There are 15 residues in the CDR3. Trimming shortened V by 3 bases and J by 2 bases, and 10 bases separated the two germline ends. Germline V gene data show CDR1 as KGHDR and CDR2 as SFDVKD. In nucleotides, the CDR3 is TGTGCCACCAGTGATCTCCGGGACACCTACAATGAGCAGTTCTTC. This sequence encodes CATSDLRDTYNEQFF.

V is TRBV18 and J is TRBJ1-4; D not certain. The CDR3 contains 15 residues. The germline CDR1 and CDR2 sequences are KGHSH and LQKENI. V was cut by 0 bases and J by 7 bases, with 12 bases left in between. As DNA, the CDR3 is TGTGCCAGCTCACCACCGGCTCGGACTGGTGAAAAACTGTTTTTT. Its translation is CASSPPARTGEKLFF.

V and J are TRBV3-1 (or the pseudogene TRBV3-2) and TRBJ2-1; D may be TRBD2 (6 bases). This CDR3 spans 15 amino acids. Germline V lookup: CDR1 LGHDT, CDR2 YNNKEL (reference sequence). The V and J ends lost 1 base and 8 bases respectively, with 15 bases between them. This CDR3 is CASSQGTTQVDEQFF. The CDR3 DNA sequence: TGTGCCAGCAGCCAAGGGACTACCCAAGTCGATGAGCAGTTCTTC.

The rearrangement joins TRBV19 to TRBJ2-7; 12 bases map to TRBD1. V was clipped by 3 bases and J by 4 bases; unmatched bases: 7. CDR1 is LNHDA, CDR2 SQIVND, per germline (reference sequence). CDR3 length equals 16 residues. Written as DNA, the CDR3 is TGTGCCAGTAGTATCGGGACAGGGGGCGTCAGGTACGAGCAGTACTTC. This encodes CASSIGTGGVRYEQYF.

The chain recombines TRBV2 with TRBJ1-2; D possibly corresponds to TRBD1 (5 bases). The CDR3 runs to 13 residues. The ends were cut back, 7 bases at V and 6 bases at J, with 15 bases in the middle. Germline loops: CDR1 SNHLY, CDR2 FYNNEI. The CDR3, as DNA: TGTGCCAGCATCTTCGAGGACATCCATGGCTACACCTTC. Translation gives CASIFEDIHGYTF.

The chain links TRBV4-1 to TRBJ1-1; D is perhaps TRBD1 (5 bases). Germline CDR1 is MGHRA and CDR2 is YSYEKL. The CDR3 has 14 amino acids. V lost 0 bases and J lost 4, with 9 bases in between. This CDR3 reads CASSQDQGPTEAFF. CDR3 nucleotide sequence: TGCGCCAGCAGCCAAGACCAGGGTCCCACTGAAGCTTTCTTT.

The CDR3 sequence: CASSEMGQGYEQYF. The CDR3 DNA is TGTGCCAGCAGTGAAATGGGGCAGGGCTACGAGCAGTACTTC. The V call is TRBV2, the J call TRBJ2-7; D perhaps matches TRBD1 (5 bases). The CDR3 is 14 residues long. Germline assignment: CDR1 SNHLY and CDR2 FYNNEI. Trimming removed 2 bases at V and 3 bases at J, with 11 bases between.

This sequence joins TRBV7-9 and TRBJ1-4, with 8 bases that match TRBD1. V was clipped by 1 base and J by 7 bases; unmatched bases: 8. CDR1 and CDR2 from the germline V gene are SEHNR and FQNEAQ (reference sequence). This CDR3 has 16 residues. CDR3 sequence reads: CASSLGSQGVGEKLFF. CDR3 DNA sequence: TGTGCCAGCAGCTTAGGCTCACAGGGGGTGGGTGAAAAACTGTTTTTT.

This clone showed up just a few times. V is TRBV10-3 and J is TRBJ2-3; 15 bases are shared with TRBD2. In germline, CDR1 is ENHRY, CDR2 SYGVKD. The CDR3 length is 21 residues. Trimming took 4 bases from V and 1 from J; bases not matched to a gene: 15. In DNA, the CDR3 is TGTGCCATCAGTGCCGAACCCGGGACTAGCGGGAGGCAAAGGGGCACAGATACGCAGTATTTT. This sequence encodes CAISAEPGTSGRQRGTDTQYF.

This CDR3 is CSASLKRGGVSNQPQHF. The CDR3 coding sequence is TGCAGTGCTAGTCTCAAGCGAGGGGGCGTAAGCAATCAGCCCCAGCATTTT. The chain is built from TRBV20-1 and TRBJ1-5; 7 bases are shared with TRBD1. The germline V gene has CDR1 DFQATT and CDR2 SNEGSKA (reference sequence). The CDR3 is made up of 17 amino acids. The V gene end was trimmed by 3 bases and the J gene end by 1 base; junction bases not matched to a gene: 12.

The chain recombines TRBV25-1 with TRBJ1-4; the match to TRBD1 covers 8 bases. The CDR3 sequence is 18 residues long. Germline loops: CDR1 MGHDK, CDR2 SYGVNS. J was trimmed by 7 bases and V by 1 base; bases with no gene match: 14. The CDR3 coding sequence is TGTGCCAGCAGTGAATCCCCTTTCCAACAGGGGGGGAGTGAAAAACTGTTTTTT. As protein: CASSESPFQQGGSEKLFF.

The CDR3 region has the DNA TGTGCCAGCAGCAAGGACAGCCACATGAACACTGAAGCTTTCTTT. Translating it yields CASSKDSHMNTEAFF. The rearrangement joins TRBV11-3 to TRBJ1-1; D is perhaps TRBD1 (6 bases). CDR3 size: 15 residues. V was cut by 5 bases and J by 0 bases, with 13 bases left in between. Per germline, CDR1 SGHNT and CDR2 YENEEA.

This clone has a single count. The CDR3 nucleotides read TGTGCCAGCAGCCCTAGCGGGAGGAACACCGGGGAGCTGTTTTTT. This codes for CASSPSGRNTGELFF. This chain joins TRBV9 and TRBJ2-2; the match to TRBD2 covers 10 bases. The CDR3 totals 15 residues. V gave up 4 bases and J gave up 1 base; unmatched junction bases: 1. Germline CDR1 is SGDLS and CDR2 is YYNGEE.

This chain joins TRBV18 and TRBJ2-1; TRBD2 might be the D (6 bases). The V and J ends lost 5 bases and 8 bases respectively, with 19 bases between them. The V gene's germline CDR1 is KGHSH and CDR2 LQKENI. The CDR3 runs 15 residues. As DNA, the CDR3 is TGTGCCAGCTCAGCTGAGGGTATCCGGAGGGATGAGCAGTTCTTC. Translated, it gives CASSAEGIRRDEQFF.

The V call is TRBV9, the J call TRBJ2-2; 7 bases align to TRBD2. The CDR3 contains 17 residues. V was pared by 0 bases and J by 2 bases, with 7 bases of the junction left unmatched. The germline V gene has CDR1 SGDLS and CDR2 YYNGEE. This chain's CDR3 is CASSVGASGYNTGELFF. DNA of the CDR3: TGTGCCAGCAGCGTAGGGGCTAGCGGTTATAACACCGGGGAGCTGTTTTTT.

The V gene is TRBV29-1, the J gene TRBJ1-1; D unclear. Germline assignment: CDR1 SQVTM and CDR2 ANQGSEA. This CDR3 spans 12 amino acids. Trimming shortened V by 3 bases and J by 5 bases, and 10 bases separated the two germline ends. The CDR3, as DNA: TGCAGCGTTGAGGAGGGATTGACTGAAGCTTTCTTT. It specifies CSVEEGLTEAFF.

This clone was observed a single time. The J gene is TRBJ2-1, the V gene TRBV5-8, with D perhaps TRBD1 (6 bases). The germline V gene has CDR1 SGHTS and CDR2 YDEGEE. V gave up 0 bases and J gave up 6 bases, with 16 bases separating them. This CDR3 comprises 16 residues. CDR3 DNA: TGTGCCAGCAGCTTGGCAACAGGGAGTCTCTCCAATGAGCAGTTCTTC. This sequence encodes CASSLATGSLSNEQFF.

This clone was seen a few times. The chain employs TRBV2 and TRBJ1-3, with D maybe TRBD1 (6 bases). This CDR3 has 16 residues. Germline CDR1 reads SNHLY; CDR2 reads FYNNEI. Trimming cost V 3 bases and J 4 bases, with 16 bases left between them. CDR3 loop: CASSEGPGQSGNTIYF. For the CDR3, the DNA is TGTGCCAGCAGTGAGGGTCCCGGACAGTCCGGAAACACCATATATTTT.

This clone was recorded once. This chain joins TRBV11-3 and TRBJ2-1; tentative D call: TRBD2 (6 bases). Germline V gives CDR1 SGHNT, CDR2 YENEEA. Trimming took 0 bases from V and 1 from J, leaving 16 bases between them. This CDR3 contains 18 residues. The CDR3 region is CASSLDAGPGESYNEQFF. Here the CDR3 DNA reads TGTGCCAGCAGCTTAGATGCAGGACCGGGGGAGTCCTACAATGAGCAGTTCTTC. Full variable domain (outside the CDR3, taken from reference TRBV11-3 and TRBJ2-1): EAGVVQSPRYKIIEKKQPVAFWCNPISGHNTLYWYLQNLGQGPELLIRYENEEAVDDSQLPKDRFSAERLKGVDSTLKIQPAELGDSAVYLCASSLDAGPGESYNEQFFGPGTRLTVL.

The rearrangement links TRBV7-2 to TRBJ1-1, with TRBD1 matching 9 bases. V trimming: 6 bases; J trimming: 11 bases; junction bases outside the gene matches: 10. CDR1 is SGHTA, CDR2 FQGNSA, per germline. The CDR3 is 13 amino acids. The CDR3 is CASSSGTGMDAFF. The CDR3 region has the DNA TGTGCCAGCAGTTCCGGGACAGGGATGGATGCTTTCTTT. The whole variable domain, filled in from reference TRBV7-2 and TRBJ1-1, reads GAGVSQSPSNKVTEKGKDVELRCDPISGHTALYWYRQSLGQGLEFLIYFQGNSAPDKSGLPSDRFSAERTGGSVSTLTIQRTQQEDSAVYLCASSSGTGMDAFFGQGTRLTVV.